This T cell receptor beta chain appears in the sequencing data of a study of blood T cells in healthy people across ages. Details on this clonotype: Its antigen is not known.

Whole-study results and caveats: A roughly linear fall in TCR beta diversity per million T cells was seen with increasing age. Unsorted PBMCs prevented conclusive naive versus antigen-experienced comparison.

The CDR3 is 14 residues long. With 6 bases clipped from V and 2 bases from J, the junction kept 4 bases outside the gene matches. The germline V gene has CDR1 MNHNY and CDR2 SVGAGI (reference sequence). Sample-barcoded 5' priming and a J-beta primer mix drove a second PCR of roughly 7 to 11 cycles. Every cDNA was tagged by a template-switch adaptor with 12 random nucleotides. TCRdb re-analysed the 5' RACE reads in MiXCR, keeping a single row per CDR3 protein. Of fewer than 1,000,000 distinct CDR3 sequences listed, approximately 48% are singletons. The sequence came from a man in his 60s in good health. Material for sequencing was blood. V usage is TRBV6-6 and J usage is TRBJ2-7; 10 nucleotides match TRBD2. The CDR3 nucleotides read TGTGCCAGCAGACGCAGCGGGGGGGCCTACGAGCAGTACTTC. As protein: CASRRSGGAYEQYF.